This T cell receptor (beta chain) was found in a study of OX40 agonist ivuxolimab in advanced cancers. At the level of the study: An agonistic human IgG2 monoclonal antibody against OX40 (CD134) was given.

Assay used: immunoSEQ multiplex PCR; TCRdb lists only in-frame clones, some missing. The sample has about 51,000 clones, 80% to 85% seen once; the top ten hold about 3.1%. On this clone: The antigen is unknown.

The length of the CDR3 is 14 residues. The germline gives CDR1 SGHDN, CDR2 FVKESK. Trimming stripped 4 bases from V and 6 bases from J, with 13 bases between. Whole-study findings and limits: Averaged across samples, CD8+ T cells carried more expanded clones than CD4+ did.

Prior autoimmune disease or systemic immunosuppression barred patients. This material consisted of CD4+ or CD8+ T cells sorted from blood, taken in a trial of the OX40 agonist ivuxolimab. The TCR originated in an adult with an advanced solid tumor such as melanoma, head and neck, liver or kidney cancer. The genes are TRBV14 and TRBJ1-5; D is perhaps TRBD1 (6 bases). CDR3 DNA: TGTGCCAGCAGCCTTGGCGGGGGGCGTCAGCCCCAGCATTTT. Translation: CASSLGGGRQPQHF.